This TCR beta chain was found in a study of T cells expressing NK-cell markers. TCRdb derives one entry per CDR3 protein from the 5' RACE reads, leaving out DNA. Here the sample table reports 20,000 to 25,000 distinct CDR3 sequences. The CDR3 length is 16 residues. This clonotype originated in a man aged 18-75 years in good health. J is TRBJ1-1 and V is TRBV12-3 or TRBV12-4. The sequenced sample consisted of blood T cells: a sorted CD56 or NKG2C T cell subset, CD4+ or CD8+ T cells, or bulk PBMC T cells (not recorded which). The CDR3 spells CASHPSGGSPNTEAFF.